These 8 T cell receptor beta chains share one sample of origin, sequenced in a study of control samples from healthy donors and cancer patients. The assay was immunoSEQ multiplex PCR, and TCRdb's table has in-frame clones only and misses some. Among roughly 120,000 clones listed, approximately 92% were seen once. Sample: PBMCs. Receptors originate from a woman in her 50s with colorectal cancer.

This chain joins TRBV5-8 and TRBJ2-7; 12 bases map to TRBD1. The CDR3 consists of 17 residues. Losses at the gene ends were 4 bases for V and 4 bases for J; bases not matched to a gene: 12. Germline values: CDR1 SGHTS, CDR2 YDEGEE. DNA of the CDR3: TGTGCCAGCAGCCCCTGGGGCGGGGACAGGGGGCAGTACGAGCAGTACTTC. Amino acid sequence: CASSPWGGDRGQYEQYF.

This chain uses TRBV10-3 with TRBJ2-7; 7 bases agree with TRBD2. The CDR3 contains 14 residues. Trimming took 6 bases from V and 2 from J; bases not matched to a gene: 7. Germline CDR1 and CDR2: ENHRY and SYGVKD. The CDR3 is CAIRPTSETYEQYF. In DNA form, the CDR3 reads TGTGCCATCAGGCCTACTAGCGAAACCTACGAGCAGTACTTC.

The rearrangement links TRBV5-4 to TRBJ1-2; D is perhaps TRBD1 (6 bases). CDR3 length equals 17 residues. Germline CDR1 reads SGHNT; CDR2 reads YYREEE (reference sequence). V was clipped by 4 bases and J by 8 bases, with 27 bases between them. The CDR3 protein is CASSRQVGGGDLIGYTF. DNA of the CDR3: TGTGCCAGCAGCCGTCAGGTGGGGGGCGGCGACCTGATCGGCTACACCTTC.

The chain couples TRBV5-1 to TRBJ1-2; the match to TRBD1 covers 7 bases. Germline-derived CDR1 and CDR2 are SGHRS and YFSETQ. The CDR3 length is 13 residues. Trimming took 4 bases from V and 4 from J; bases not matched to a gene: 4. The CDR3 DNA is TGCGCCAGCAGCCCAGGGGGGGGCTATGGCTACACCTTC. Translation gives CASSPGGGYGYTF. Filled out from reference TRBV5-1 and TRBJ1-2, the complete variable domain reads KAGVTQTPRYLIKTRGQQVTLSCSPISGHRSVSWYQQTPGQGLQFLFEYFSETQRNKGNFPGRFSGRQFSNSRSEMNVSTLELGDSALYLCASSPGGGYGYTFGSGTRLTVV.

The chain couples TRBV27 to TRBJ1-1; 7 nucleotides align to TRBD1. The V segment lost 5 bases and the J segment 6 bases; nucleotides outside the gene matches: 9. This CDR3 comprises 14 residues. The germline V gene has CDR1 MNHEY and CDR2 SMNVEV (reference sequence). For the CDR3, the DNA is TGTGCCAGCAGTCCGGGACTAGGGGGCCCTGAAGCTTTCTTT. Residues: CASSPGLGGPEAFF.

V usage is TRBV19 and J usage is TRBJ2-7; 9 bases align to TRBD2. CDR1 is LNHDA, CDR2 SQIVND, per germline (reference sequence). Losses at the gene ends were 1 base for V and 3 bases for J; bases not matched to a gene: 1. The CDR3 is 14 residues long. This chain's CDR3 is CASSIGLADYEQYF. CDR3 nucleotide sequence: TGTGCCAGTAGTATAGGACTAGCGGACTACGAGCAGTACTTC.

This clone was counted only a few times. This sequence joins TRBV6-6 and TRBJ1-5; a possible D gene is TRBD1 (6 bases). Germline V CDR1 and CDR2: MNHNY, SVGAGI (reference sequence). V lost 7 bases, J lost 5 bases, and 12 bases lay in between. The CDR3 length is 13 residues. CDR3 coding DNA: TGTGCCAGCAAAGGGACATATGATCAGCCCCAGCATTTT. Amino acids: CASKGTYDQPQHF.

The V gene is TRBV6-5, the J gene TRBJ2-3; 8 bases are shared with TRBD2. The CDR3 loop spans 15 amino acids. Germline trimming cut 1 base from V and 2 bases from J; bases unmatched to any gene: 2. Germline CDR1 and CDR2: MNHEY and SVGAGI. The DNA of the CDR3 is TGTGCCAGCAGTTACTGGCGGGGGGACACAGATACGCAGTATTTT. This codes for CASSYWRGDTDTQYF.